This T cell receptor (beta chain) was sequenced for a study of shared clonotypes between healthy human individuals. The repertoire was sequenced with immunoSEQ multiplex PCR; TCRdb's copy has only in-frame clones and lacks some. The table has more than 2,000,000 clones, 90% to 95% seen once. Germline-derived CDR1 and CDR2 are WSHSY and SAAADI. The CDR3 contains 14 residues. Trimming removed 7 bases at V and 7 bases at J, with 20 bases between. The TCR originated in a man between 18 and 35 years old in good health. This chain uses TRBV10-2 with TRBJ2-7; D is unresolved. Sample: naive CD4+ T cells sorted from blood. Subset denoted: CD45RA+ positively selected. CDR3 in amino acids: CASKRDTDPKEQYF. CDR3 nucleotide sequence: TGCGCCAGCAAAAGAGACACGGATCCCAAGGAGCAGTACTTC.